This T cell receptor beta chain was observed in a study of T cells in Graves' hyperthyroidism and ophthalmopathy. TCR beta CDR3 regions were amplified from RNA. RT-PCR in the first round (using the HTBI primer set) targeted the TCR CDR3. A single record per CDR3 protein comes from TCRdb applying MiXCR to the multiplex PCR reads. The table records 370,000 or so distinct CDR3 sequences, 15% to 17% of them present only once. This clonotype has a handful of counts. The CDR3 covers 15 residues. Trimming stripped 0 bases from V and 6 bases from J, with 13 bases between. Germline CDR1 reads LGHNA; CDR2 reads YNFKEQ.

The sequencing sample was made of blood. The chain is built from TRBV4-2 and TRBJ2-3; maybe TRBD2 (5 bases). This TCR was recovered from a woman under 30 with Graves' hyperthyroidism that later progressed to Graves' ophthalmopathy. CDR3 coding DNA: TGTGCCAGCAGCCAAGAATACGTACTAGTGGATACGCAGTATTTT. Translated: CASSQEYVLVDTQYF.